This TCR beta chain was sequenced for a study of blood T cell repertoires in COVID-19. Across the study: Spain, Italy and the United States supplied samples that represented acute and convalescent COVID-19. PBMCs, B-cell-depleted T cells, or T cells were the source of the cDNA or gDNA that made up the material.

Methods used by the authors: Amplification of reference gene primers provided the estimated nucleated cell counts. Method: immunoSEQ multiplex PCR; TCRdb's copy keeps in-frame clones and lacks some. The V and J calls and clone size come from that table; D and trimming were worked out from the DNA. In the table there are about 52,000 clones, over 75% of which are singletons. Trimming at V came to 6 bases and at J to 4 bases, leaving 4 bases not matched to a gene. The CDR3 is 15 residues long. The V gene's germline CDR1 is MNHEY and CDR2 SVGAGI. The chain employs TRBV6-5 and TRBJ2-2; TRBD2 agrees at 11 bases. The sequence derives from a man in his 70s with active COVID-19. Source material: peripheral blood. CDR3 in DNA: TGTGCCAGCAGATCGGGACTAGCGGTCACCGGGGAGCTGTTTTTT. Protein sequence: CASRSGLAVTGELFF.